This T cell receptor beta chain appears in the sequencing data of a study of CD8 T cells in ankylosing spondylitis. General observations from the study: Several highly homologous variants made up a TCR beta motif that seemed to typify ankylosing spondylitis blood.

MiXCR, run by TCRdb on the 5' RACE reads, gives a single entry per CDR3 protein. The sample has 250,000 to 300,000 distinct CDR3 sequences; roughly 18% are singletons. This clonotype was detected ten times or more. What it binds is unknown. V trimming: 4 bases; J trimming: 4 bases; junction bases outside the gene matches: 7. In germline, CDR1 is SGHRS, CDR2 YFSETQ. The CDR3 runs 15 residues. The sequence was obtained from a male donor with ankylosing spondylitis or in good health (not recorded which). The chain joins TRBV5-1 to TRBJ2-5; 10 nucleotides match TRBD1. Sequenced input: blood, either unsorted or a sorted T cell fraction (not recorded which). The CDR3 is CASSQGQGYRETQYF. CDR3 sequence (DNA): TGCGCCAGCAGCCAGGGACAGGGGTACCGAGAGACCCAGTACTTC. Full variable domain (rest looked up from reference TRBV5-1 and TRBJ2-5): KAGVTQTPRYLIKTRGQQVTLSCSPISGHRSVSWYQQTPGQGLQFLFEYFSETQRNKGNFPGRFSGRQFSNSRSEMNVSTLELGDSALYLCASSQGQGYRETQYFGPGTRLLVL.